Only a few counts were recorded for the clone carrying this TCR beta chain. Its target is unknown. Researchers ran the PCR with 60 Vbeta and 13 Jbeta primers. The method was immunoSEQ multiplex PCR; TCRdb's version includes in-frame clones alone and lacks a portion of them. Of 150,000 to 200,000 clones in the sample, around 80% were seen once. Germline CDR1 is SGHTA and CDR2 is FQGNSA. The V and J ends lost 10 bases and 9 bases, in that order; junction bases with no gene match: 16. CDR3 size: 15 residues. This sample is part of a study of cytomegalovirus exposure and HLA in healthy donors. Findings and limits, study-wide: In a later analysis, TCR association rates varied by HLA locus: DRB1 most, HLA-C fewest.

The genes are TRBV7-2 and TRBJ2-3, with TRBD2 identical over 10 bases. Input material: PBMCs. This receptor was taken from a woman in her forties in good health and CMV-seropositive. CDR3 nucleotides: TGTGCCACCATGAAGAGGCTAGCGGGAGTTGGAACGCAGTATTTT. Protein: CATMKRLAGVGTQYF.